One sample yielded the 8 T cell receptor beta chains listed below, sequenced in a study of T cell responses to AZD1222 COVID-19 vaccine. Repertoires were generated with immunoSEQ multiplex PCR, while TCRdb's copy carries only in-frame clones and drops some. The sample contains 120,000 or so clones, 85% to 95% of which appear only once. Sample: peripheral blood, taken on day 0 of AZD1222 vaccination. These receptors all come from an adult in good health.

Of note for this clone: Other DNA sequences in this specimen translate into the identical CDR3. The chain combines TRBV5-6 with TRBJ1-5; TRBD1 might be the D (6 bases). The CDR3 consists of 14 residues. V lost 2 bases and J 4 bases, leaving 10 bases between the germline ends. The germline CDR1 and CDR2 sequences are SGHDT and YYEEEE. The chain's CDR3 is CASSLWQGNQPQHF. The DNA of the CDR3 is TGTGCCAGCAGCTTATGGCAGGGGAATCAGCCCCAGCATTTT.

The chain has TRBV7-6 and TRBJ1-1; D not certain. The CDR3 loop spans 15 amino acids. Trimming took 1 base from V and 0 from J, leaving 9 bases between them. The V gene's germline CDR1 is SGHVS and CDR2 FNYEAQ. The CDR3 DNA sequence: TGTGCCAGCAGCTTAGGAGGCCTAATGAACACTGAAGCTTTCTTT. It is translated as CASSLGGLMNTEAFF.

In nucleotides, the CDR3 is TGTGCCAGTAGTATGCGGGACAGCCCGACCTACGAGCAGTACTTC. This translates into CASSMRDSPTYEQYF. The chain combines TRBV19 with TRBJ2-7; tentatively, D is TRBD1 (7 bases). The CDR3 consists of 15 residues. V was cut by 3 bases and J by 2 bases, with 14 bases left in between. Germline-derived CDR1 and CDR2 are LNHDA and SQIVND (reference sequence). Using reference TRBV19 and TRBJ2-7 for the parts outside the CDR3, the full variable domain is DGGITQSPKYLFRKEGQNVTLSCEQNLNHDAMYWYRQDPGQGLRLIYYSQIVNDFQKGDIAEGYSVSREKKESFPLTVTSAQKNPTAFYLCASSMRDSPTYEQYFGPGTRLTVT.

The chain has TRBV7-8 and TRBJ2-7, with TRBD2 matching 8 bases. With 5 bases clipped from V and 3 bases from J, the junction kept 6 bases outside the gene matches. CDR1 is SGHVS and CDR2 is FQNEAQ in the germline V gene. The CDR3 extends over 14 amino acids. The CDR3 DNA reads TGTGCCAGCAGCCCGGGGGGGGGCGGCTACGAGCAGTACTTC. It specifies CASSPGGGGYEQYF.

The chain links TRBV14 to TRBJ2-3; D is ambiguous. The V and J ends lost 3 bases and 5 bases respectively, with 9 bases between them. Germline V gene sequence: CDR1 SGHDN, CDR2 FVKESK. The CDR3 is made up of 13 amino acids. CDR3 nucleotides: TGTGCCAGCAGCCACCAGTGGGGAGATACGCAGTATTTT. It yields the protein CASSHQWGDTQYF.

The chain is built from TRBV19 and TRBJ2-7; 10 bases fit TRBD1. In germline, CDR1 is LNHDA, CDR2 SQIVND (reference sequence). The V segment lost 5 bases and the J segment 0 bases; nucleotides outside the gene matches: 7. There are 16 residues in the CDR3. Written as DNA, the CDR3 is TGTGCCAGTAGTGGACAGGGGGATGGTGTCTCCTACGAGCAGTACTTC. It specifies CASSGQGDGVSYEQYF.

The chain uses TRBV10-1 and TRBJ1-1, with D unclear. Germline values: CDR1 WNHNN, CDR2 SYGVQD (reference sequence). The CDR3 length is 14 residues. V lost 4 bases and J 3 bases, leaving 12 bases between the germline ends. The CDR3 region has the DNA TGCGCCAGCAGTGGGGAAGGAAGGTACACTGAAGCTTTCTTT. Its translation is CASSGEGRYTEAFF.

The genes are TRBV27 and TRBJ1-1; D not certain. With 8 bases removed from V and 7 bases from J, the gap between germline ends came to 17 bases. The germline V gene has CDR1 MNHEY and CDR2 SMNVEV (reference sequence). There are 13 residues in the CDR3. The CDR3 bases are TGTGCCAGCGGTATGGCCACGTCCATTGAAGCTTTCTTT. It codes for CASGMATSIEAFF.